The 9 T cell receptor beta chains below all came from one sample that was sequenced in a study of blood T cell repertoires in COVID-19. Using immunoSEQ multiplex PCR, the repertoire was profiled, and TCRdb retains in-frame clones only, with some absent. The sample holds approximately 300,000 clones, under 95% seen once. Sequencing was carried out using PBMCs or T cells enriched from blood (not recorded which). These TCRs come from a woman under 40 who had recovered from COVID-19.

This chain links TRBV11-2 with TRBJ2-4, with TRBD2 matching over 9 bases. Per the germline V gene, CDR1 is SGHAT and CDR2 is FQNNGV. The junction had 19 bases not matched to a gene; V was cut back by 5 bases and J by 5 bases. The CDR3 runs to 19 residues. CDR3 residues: CASSRPEGLSGTSQNIQYF. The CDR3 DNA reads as TGTGCCAGCAGCCGTCCTGAGGGGCTCAGCGGGACTAGCCAAAACATTCAGTACTTC.

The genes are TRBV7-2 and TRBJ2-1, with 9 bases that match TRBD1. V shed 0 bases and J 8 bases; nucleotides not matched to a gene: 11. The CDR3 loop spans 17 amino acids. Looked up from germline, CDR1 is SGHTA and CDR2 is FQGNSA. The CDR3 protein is CASSLAPAGTGRHEQFF. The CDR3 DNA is TGTGCCAGCAGCTTAGCCCCGGCCGGGACAGGGAGGCATGAGCAGTTCTTC.

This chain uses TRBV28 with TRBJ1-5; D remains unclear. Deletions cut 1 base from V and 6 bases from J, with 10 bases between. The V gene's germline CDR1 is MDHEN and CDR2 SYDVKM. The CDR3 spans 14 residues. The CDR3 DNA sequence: TGTGCCAGCAGTTTATCACTCCTAGGTCAGCCCCAGCATTTT. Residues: CASSLSLLGQPQHF. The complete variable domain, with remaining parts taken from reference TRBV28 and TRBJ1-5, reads DVKVTQSSRYLVKRTGEKVFLECVQDMDHENMFWYRQDPGLGLRLIYFSYDVKMKEKGDIPEGYSVSREKKERFSLILESASTNQTSMYLCASSLSLLGQPQHFGDGTRLSIL.

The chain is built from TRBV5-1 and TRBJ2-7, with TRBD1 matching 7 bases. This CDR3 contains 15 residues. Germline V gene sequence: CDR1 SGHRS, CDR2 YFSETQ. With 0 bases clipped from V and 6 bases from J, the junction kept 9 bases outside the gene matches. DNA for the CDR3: TGCGCCAGCAGCTTGGGGACCGGGACAGTCACCGAGCAGTACTTC. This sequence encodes CASSLGTGTVTEQYF.

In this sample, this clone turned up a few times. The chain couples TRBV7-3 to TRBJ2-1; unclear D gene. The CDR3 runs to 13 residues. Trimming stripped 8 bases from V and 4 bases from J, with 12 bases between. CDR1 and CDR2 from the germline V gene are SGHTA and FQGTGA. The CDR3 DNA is TGTGCCAGCTCGGTTAGCCCTTACAATGAGCAGTTCTTC. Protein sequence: CASSVSPYNEQFF.

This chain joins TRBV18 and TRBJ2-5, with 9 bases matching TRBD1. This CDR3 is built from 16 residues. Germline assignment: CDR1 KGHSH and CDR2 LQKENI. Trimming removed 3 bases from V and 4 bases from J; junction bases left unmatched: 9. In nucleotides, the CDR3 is TGTGCCAGCTCACCGCGTACAGGGGGCTTAGGAGAGACCCAGTACTTC. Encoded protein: CASSPRTGGLGETQYF.

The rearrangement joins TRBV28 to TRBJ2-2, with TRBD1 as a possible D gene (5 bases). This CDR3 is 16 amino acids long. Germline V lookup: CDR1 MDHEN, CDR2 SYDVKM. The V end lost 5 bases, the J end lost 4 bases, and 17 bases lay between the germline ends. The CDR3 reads CASSPSGFVSTGELFF. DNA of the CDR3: TGTGCCAGCAGTCCGTCAGGGTTCGTATCCACCGGGGAGCTGTTTTTT.

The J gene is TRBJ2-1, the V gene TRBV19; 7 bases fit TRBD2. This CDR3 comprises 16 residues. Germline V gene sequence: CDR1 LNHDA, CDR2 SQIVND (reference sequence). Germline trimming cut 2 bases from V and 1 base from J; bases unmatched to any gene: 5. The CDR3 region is CASSIQARESYNEQFF. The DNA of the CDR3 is TGTGCCAGTAGTATACAGGCGCGGGAGTCCTACAATGAGCAGTTCTTC.

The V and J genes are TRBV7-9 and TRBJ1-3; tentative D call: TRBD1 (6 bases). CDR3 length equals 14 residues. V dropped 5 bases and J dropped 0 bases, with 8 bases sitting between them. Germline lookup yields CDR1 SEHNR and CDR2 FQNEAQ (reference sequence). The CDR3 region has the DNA TGTGCCAGCAGCCTGGACAGCTCTGGAAACACCATATATTTT. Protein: CASSLDSSGNTIYF.